Below, one T cell receptor (beta chain) is given with its context. The specificity of this receptor is unknown. The sample holds no much larger clone one base away, and base qualities are not on file. Compared with germline, V lacks 0 bases and J lacks 5 bases; bases without a gene match: 6. From its cysteine to its phenylalanine, the CDR3 spans 16 amino acids. The CDR3 DNA has 48 bases and is translated from base 1. CDR1 and CDR2, per the germline V gene (reference sequence), are DFQATT and SNEGSKA. Flow cytometry had shown CD8+CD57+ cell expansion in the patients selected for sequencing. All patients had severe acquired aplastic anemia diagnosed by International Study of Aplastic Anemia and Agranulocytosis and Camitta criteria. At the time blood was sampled, none of the patients had received any therapy. In this study, sorted CD4+ and CD8+ T cells from the blood of healthy subjects and of severe aplastic anemia patients had their TCR repertoires deep-sequenced. Patients were enrolled in the USA under clinicaltrials.gov protocols 00001620, 01623167, 00001397, 00071045, 00081523 and 00961064. Ficoll-Paque density gradient centrifugation was used to isolate peripheral blood mononuclear cells. Before DNA extraction, CD4+ and CD8+ T cells were sorted by FACS or by magnetic beads.

The data are from a study of CD8+CD57+ T cells in acquired aplastic anemia (dated by TCRdb to the late 2010s). Looking at the study overall: A mean of roughly 2.9 ug of DNA, ranging from 0.2 to 27.4 ug, was extracted from sorted CD4+ and CD8+ cells. A CD8+CD57+ expansion meant a frequency higher than the mean frequency seen in healthy subjects. Paper-wide results and their limitations: Although roughly 29 CD8+ CDR3 sequences were shared by patients and controls, these sequences appeared highly expressed in patients and within the immunodominant clones of patients. No significant difference in CD8+ Simpson's diversity was found between patients and healthy controls (P=0.060).

Genomic DNA served as template for TCR beta VDJ combination and CDR3 sequence profiling. An Illumina HiSeq 2000 was the platform used for TCR repertoire sequencing. Processing in the source paper ran as follows. TRBV/TRBJ rearrangement plots, CDR3 size and DJ length profiles, and Simpson's diversity index were used to evaluate the repertoires. Whichever DNA sequence was most abundant in the deep sequencing data was defined as the immunodominant clone. CDR3 amino acid sequences were checked for sharing across subjects and were also compared against the VDJdb database and published repertoires. Clones were called with MiXCR by TCRdb after fastp trimmed the public reads at Q25, and only in-frame beta chains were retained. When rows share a CDR3 protein, they turn into one entry using the most common DNA and genes. TCRdb, not the original authors, processed these V and J calls. The sample contains 200,000 to 250,000 distinct CDR3 sequences, 65% of them found a single time. About 60% of the sample belongs to the ten largest clones.

The clonotype comes from a human donor with aplastic anemia. Material: sorted CD4+, CD8+, or CD8+CD57+ T cells (not recorded which) from PBMCs. Recombination linked TRBV20-1 to TRBJ2-7, with 14 bases in between that match TRBD2. The DNA reads as follows: TGCAGTGCTAGAGATGCGGGGACTAGCGGGGGAGACGAGCAGTACTTC. This yields the protein CSARDAGTSGGDEQYF.